The 5 T cell receptor beta chains reported below all come from one sample, sequenced in a study of T cells in Graves' hyperthyroidism and ophthalmopathy. RNA transcripts were the template for amplifying TCR beta CDR3 regions. HTBI primers were used for first-round RT-PCR of the TCR CDR3. Each CDR3 protein is one row after TCRdb ran MiXCR on the multiplex PCR reads. The repertoire includes about 640,000 distinct CDR3 sequences, about 45% of them detected once, and about 7% sits in the top ten. Sequencing was done on a sample of peripheral blood or thyroid tissue (not recorded which). The source is an adult man with Graves' disease, either hyperthyroidism or ophthalmopathy (not recorded which).

The V and J genes are TRBV29-1 and TRBJ1-2; 10 positions match TRBD1. The CDR3 runs to 15 residues. Germline-derived CDR1 and CDR2 are SQVTM and ANQGSEA. V shed 6 bases, J shed 0 bases, and the junction held 7 bases outside the gene matches. DNA for the CDR3: TGCAGCGTCGACCGGGACAGGGGTCCTAACTATGGCTACACCTTC. Translation gives CSVDRDRGPNYGYTF.

The J gene is TRBJ1-3, the V gene TRBV29-1, with TRBD1 as a possible D gene (5 bases). Germline CDR1 reads SQVTM; CDR2 reads ANQGSEA. The CDR3 sequence is 13 residues long. V was trimmed by 7 bases and J by 8 bases, leaving 18 bases between them. This CDR3 is CSASWRGRDTIYF. CDR3 coding DNA: TGCAGCGCCAGCTGGCGGGGCAGGGACACCATATATTTT. Full variable domain (rest looked up from reference TRBV29-1 and TRBJ1-3): SAVISQKPSRDICQRGTSLTIQCQVDSQVTMMFWYRQQPGQSLTLIATANQGSEATYESGFVIDKFPISRPNLTFSTLTVSNMSPEDSSIYLCSASWRGRDTIYFGEGSWLTVV.

Worth noting for this clonotype: Sequence at one end of the junction differs from germline and may be a read error. The rearrangement joins TRBV7-3 to TRBJ1-6; D might be TRBD1 (5 bases). CDR1 is SGHTA and CDR2 is FQGTGA in the germline V gene. The CDR3 contains 14 residues. The DNA of the CDR3 is TGTGCCAACAGCCAAGGGACCGACCATTCGCCCCTCCACTTT. Amino acid sequence: CANSQGTDHSPLHF.

This clonotype was detected a few times. The J gene is TRBJ1-2, the V gene TRBV20-1, with 8 nucleotides matching TRBD1. Germline V CDR1 and CDR2: DFQATT, SNEGSKA (reference sequence). This CDR3 is 15 amino acids long. Unmatched junction bases numbered 10, after V lost 5 bases and J lost 2 bases. DNA for the CDR3: TGCAGTGCTTCGACAGGGGAGAGTACAAACTATGGCTACACCTTC. Translation gives CSASTGESTNYGYTF.

V usage is TRBV12-3 or TRBV12-4 and J usage is TRBJ1-1; possible D gene TRBD1, 5 bases. Trimming removed 2 bases at V and 3 bases at J, with 16 bases between. CDR3 length: 16 residues. CDR3: CASSLRGAPGDTEAFF. As DNA, the CDR3 is TGTGCCAGCAGTTTAAGAGGGGCCCCCGGGGACACTGAAGCTTTCTTT.